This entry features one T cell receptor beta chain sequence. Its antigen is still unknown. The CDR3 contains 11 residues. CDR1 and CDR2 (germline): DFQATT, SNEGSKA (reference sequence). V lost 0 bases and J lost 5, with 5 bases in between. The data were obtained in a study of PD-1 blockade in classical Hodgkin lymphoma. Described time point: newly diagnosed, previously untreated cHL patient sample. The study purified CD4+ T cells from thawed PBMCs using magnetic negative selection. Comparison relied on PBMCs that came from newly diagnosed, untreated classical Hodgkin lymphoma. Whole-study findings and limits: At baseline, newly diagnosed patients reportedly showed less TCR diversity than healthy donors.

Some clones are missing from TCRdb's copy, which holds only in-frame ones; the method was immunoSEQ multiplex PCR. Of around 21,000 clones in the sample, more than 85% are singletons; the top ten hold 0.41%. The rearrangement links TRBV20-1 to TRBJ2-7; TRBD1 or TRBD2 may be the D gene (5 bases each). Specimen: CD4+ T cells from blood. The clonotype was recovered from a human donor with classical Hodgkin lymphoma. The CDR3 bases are TGCAGTGCTAGAGAGGGGGACGAGCAGTACTTC. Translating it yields CSAREGDEQYF.